The sequence of this TCR beta chain was determined in a study of monozygotic twins with inflammatory bowel disease. TCRdb reprocessed the 5' RACE reads, with one entry per CDR3 protein and no DNA. The data include approximately 160,000 distinct CDR3 sequences; the top ten clones carry 6.5% to 9%. This CDR3 is built from 17 residues. CDR1 is KGHDR and CDR2 is SFDVKD in the germline V gene. This TCR came from a human donor with ulcerative colitis or Crohn's disease, or a healthy co-twin of an affected twin (not recorded which). Sequenced: blood. The V gene is TRBV24-1, the J gene TRBJ2-2; TCRdb's D call of TRBD1 is untestable without DNA. The CDR3 spells CATSGPNRGPNTGELFF.